This T cell receptor (beta chain) stems from a study of blood T cell repertoires in COVID-19. In the study overall: Researchers got acute and convalescent COVID-19 samples from the United States, Italy and Spain.

TCRdb's table, derived via immunoSEQ multiplex PCR, lists solely in-frame clones and lacks some. The repertoire consists of hundreds of thousands of clones, with about 89% occurring once and the leading ten covering less than 7.5%. Sequenced material: peripheral blood. The sequence came from a man between 60 and 75 years old who had recovered from COVID-19.

DNA for the CDR3: TGTGCCACCTCTCCTACAGATACGCAGTATTTT. Encoded protein: CATSPTDTQYF. The chain has TRBV18 and TRBJ2-3; D not certain. Trimming left V 10 bases short and J 3 bases short, with 8 bases between. Germline V gene sequence: CDR1 KGHSH, CDR2 LQKENI. This CDR3 is 11 amino acids long.